Detailed here is one T cell receptor (beta chain). Its matching antigen is unknown. The V end lost 3 bases, the J end lost 7 bases, and 9 bases lay between the germline ends. This CDR3 is 12 amino acids long. Per the germline V gene, CDR1 is MDHEN and CDR2 is SYDVKM. Terminally differentiated effector memory CD45RA+ cells were excluded by CCR7 positive selection of CD45RO-negative cells. Healthy and HIV-negative, the adult donors had no recent acute infections or vaccinations. The data were obtained in a study of shared clonotypes between healthy human individuals. Sequenced by immunoSEQ multiplex PCR; TCRdb stores in-frame clones only, minus some. The data show nearly 2 million clones, with roughly 94% seen just once and around 1% held by the top ten. Regarding the study as a whole: Naive subsets usually exceeded memory subsets in estimated richness.

Sequences were obtained from naive CD8+ T cells sorted from blood. The TCR comes from a man aged 18 to 30 in good health. This chain links TRBV28 with TRBJ1-1; D is ambiguous. Here the CDR3 DNA reads TGTGCCAGCAGTTTCGGCAGCCTTGAAGCTTTCTTT. Its translation: CASSFGSLEAFF. Based on the CDR3 plus reference TRBV28 and TRBJ1-1, the full variable domain is DVKVTQSSRYLVKRTGEKVFLECVQDMDHENMFWYRQDPGLGLRLIYFSYDVKMKEKGDIPEGYSVSREKKERFSLILESASTNQTSMYLCASSFGSLEAFFGQGTRLTVV.